The table lists the clone carrying this TCR beta chain with many counts. Source material was 2 million unsorted PBMCs, stored at -80 °C in RNAlater. V trimming: 4 bases; J trimming: 6 bases; junction bases outside the gene matches: 7. CDR3 size: 15 residues. The germline V gene encodes CDR1 SGHVS and CDR2 FNYEAQ. This sample stems from a study of neurological immune-mediated disorders. TCRdb analysed the 5' RACE reads with MiXCR anew, one entry per CDR3 protein. The sample yields about 120,000 distinct CDR3 sequences, about 3.4% seen once. The source is a woman aged 25 to 39 with multiple sclerosis. V is TRBV7-6 and J is TRBJ2-1, with 9 bases lining up with TRBD1. The sample consisted of PBMCs. For the CDR3, the DNA is TGTGCCAGCAGCTCGGGACAGGGTTTTGTCAATGAGCAGTTCTTC. This codes for CASSSGQGFVNEQFF.